Below, 17 T cell receptor beta chains from the same sample are listed, as sequenced in a study of blood T cell repertoires in COVID-19. Sequencing used immunoSEQ multiplex PCR; TCRdb keeps in-frame clones, though not all of them. The sample holds roughly 80,000 clones, about 91% seen once. Specimen: peripheral blood. Receptors originate from a woman of 80 years or more with acute or convalescent COVID-19.

The chain uses TRBV20-1 and TRBJ2-3; no definite D call. Germline CDR1 DFQATT, CDR2 SNEGSKA (reference sequence). The CDR3 consists of 10 residues. Trimming took 6 bases from V and 5 from J, leaving 6 bases between them. In nucleotides, the CDR3 is TGCAGTGCCTCCCGAGATACGCAGTATTTT. Its protein is CSASRDTQYF.

CDR3 in DNA: TGCAGCGTTGAAATCACGGGAGCTGGCGAGCAGTACTTC. Residues: CSVEITGAGEQYF. This rearrangement joins TRBV29-1 to TRBJ2-7; a possible D gene is TRBD2 (6 bases). The CDR3 sequence is 13 residues long. Per the germline V gene, CDR1 is SQVTM and CDR2 is ANQGSEA. V lost 2 bases to trimming and J lost 6 bases, with 14 bases between them.

The chain joins TRBV3-1 (or the pseudogene TRBV3-2) to TRBJ1-1, with D unclear. The CDR3 is made up of 13 amino acids. Germline-derived CDR1 and CDR2 are LGHDT and YNNKEL (reference sequence). Trimming shortened V by 6 bases and J by 2 bases, and 10 bases separated the two germline ends. CDR3 DNA: TGTGCCAGCAGTCCTGCAGGTAACACTGAAGCTTTCTTT. Protein sequence: CASSPAGNTEAFF.

This rearrangement joins TRBV2 to TRBJ2-7; 9 bases agree with TRBD2. This CDR3 contains 14 residues. V shed 5 bases, J shed 2 bases, and the junction held 4 bases outside the gene matches. The germline V gene encodes CDR1 SNHLY and CDR2 FYNNEI. The CDR3 DNA is TGTGCCAGCAGTTTAGCGGGAGCGACCTACGAGCAGTACTTC. Its protein product is CASSLAGATYEQYF.

The V call is TRBV19, the J call TRBJ2-5; TRBD2 is a possible D gene (5 bases). Trimming removed 10 bases at V and 3 bases at J, with 15 bases between. The CDR3 is 13 amino acids. CDR1 and CDR2 (germline): LNHDA, SQIVND (reference sequence). In nucleotides, the CDR3 is TGTGCCACCGCCCAACTAGGGAAAGAGACCCAGTACTTC. Its translation: CATAQLGKETQYF.

The rearrangement joins TRBV2 to TRBJ1-6; 7 nucleotides line up with TRBD1. Germline assignment: CDR1 SNHLY and CDR2 FYNNEI. The CDR3 has 15 residues. V gave up 4 bases and J gave up 5 bases; unmatched junction bases: 5. CDR3 amino acids: CASSVKGAHNSPLHF. The DNA of the CDR3 is TGTGCCAGCAGTGTAAAGGGGGCCCATAATTCACCCCTCCACTTT.

The J gene is TRBJ2-1, the V gene TRBV3-1 (or the pseudogene TRBV3-2); 8 bases align to TRBD2. This CDR3 has 17 amino acids. The junction had 8 bases not matched to a gene; V was cut back by 4 bases and J by 0 bases. The germline V gene has CDR1 LGHDT and CDR2 YNNKEL (reference sequence). This chain's CDR3 is CASSPLMSGSSYNEQFF. The CDR3 DNA reads as TGTGCCAGCAGCCCCTTAATGAGCGGGAGCTCCTACAATGAGCAGTTCTTC.

This chain links TRBV7-9 with TRBJ1-2; a weak D match, TRBD1 (6 bases). The germline gives CDR1 SEHNR, CDR2 FQNEAQ (reference sequence). The CDR3 extends over 14 amino acids. V was pared by 3 bases and J by 6 bases, with 14 bases between. In DNA, the CDR3 is TGTGCCAGCAGCTTCGGCAGGGGTGAAGATGGCTACACCTTC. Its protein product is CASSFGRGEDGYTF.

The rearrangement uses TRBV7-2 and TRBJ2-5; D possibly corresponds to TRBD2 (7 bases). The V end lost 2 bases, the J end lost 1 base, and 11 bases lay between the germline ends. In germline, CDR1 is SGHTA, CDR2 FQGNSA. The CDR3 length is 15 residues. The CDR3 reads CASSLSRGAQETQYF. The CDR3 coding sequence is TGTGCCAGCAGCTTAAGCCGGGGGGCCCAAGAGACCCAGTACTTC.

The chain carries TRBV3-1 (or the pseudogene TRBV3-2) and TRBJ2-6; 7 bases fit TRBD1. The CDR3 is 13 residues long. Germline V gene data show CDR1 as LGHDT and CDR2 as YNNKEL (reference sequence). The V segment lost 10 bases and the J segment 3 bases; nucleotides outside the gene matches: 3. The CDR3 spells CATTGDGANVLTF. DNA of the CDR3: TGTGCCACCACAGGGGATGGGGCCAACGTCCTGACTTTC.

This clone appeared once. The chain has TRBV28 and TRBJ1-1, with a weak D call TRBD1 (6 bases). Trimming shortened V by 8 bases and J by 5 bases, and 18 bases separated the two germline ends. The CDR3 loop spans 14 amino acids. Per the germline V gene, CDR1 is MDHEN and CDR2 is SYDVKM. The CDR3 region has the DNA TGTGCCAGCTCGAGAGGGGGGGTGGTTACTGAAGCTTTCTTT. Protein product: CASSRGGVVTEAFF.

V usage is TRBV21-1 and J usage is TRBJ2-4; the table's D call, TRBD1, was not checked against the DNA. TRBV21-1 corresponds to a pseudogene. CDR3 length equals 17 residues. CDR3 in amino acids: CASIPGQGLCHKNIQYF. The CDR3 region has the DNA TGTGCCAGCATCCCGGGACAGGGTTTATGCCATAAAAACATTCAGTACTTC.

This rearrangement joins TRBV9 to TRBJ2-3, with 10 bases aligning to TRBD2. The ends lost 0 bases at V and 7 bases at J; junction bases unmatched: 11. This CDR3 region has 17 residues. Per germline, CDR1 SGDLS and CDR2 YYNGEE. The CDR3 loop is CASSVGLAGAFTNTQYF. In DNA, the CDR3 is TGTGCCAGCAGCGTAGGACTAGCGGGCGCCTTCACGAATACGCAGTATTTT.

The gene calls are TRBV9 and TRBJ2-2; unclear D gene. This CDR3 spans 13 amino acids. Trimming removed 2 bases at V and 6 bases at J, with 8 bases between. The germline CDR1 and CDR2 sequences are SGDLS and YYNGEE. CDR3 amino acids: CASSVEAAGELFF. In DNA, the CDR3 is TGTGCCAGCAGCGTCGAAGCCGCCGGGGAGCTGTTTTTT.

This clone was found a few times. J is TRBJ2-7 and V is TRBV5-6; 7 bases line up with TRBD1. The germline V gene encodes CDR1 SGHDT and CDR2 YYEEEE. The CDR3 runs to 15 residues. V was clipped by 4 bases and J by 7 bases; unmatched bases: 14. In DNA, the CDR3 is TGTGCCAGCAGCGGTCACAGGGGAAATGGGTTAGAGCAGTACTTC. Translating gives CASSGHRGNGLEQYF.

V usage is TRBV5-4 and J usage is TRBJ2-1, with 10 bases identical to TRBD2. In germline, CDR1 is SGHNT, CDR2 YYREEE (reference sequence). J lost 7 bases, V lost 2 bases, and 3 bases had no gene match. The CDR3 loop spans 14 amino acids. CDR3 nucleotide sequence: TGTGCCAGCAGCTTTACTAGCGGGAATAATGAGCAGTTCTTC. It translates to CASSFTSGNNEQFF.

In regard to this clone: The junction does not match germline at one end; this may be a read error. The chain carries TRBV3-1 (or the pseudogene TRBV3-2) and TRBJ2-5; a weak D match, TRBD1 (6 bases). The CDR3 runs 17 residues. CDR1 LGHDT and CDR2 YNNKEL come from the germline V gene (reference sequence). CDR3 in DNA: TGTGCCAGCAGCCCTAAGATATCCGGGACACTTCAAGAAACCCAGTACTTC. Protein product: CASSPKISGTLQETQYF.